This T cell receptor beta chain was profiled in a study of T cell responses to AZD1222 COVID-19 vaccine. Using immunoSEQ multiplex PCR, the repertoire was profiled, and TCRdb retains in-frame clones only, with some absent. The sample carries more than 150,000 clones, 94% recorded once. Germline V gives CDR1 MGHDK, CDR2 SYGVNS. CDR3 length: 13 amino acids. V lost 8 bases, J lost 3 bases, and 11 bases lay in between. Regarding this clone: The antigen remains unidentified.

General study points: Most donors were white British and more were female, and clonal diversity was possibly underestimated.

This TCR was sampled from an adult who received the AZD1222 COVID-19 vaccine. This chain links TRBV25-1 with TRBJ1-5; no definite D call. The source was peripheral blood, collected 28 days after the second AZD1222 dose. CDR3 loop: CASPPDFNQPQHF. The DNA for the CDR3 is TGTGCCAGCCCTCCGGACTTCAATCAGCCCCAGCATTTT.